This T cell receptor (beta chain) was captured in a study of OX40 agonist ivuxolimab in advanced cancers. The wider study: Each dose-escalation patient presented with hepatocellular carcinoma, melanoma, renal cell or head and neck cancer. Those enrolled were around 87% male, with a mean age of about 66 years and ages from roughly 20 to 85. Findings and caveats of the study: Low normalized T-cell clonal expansion was additionally recorded for some nonresponders.

With respect to this clone: Its specificity is unknown.

Trimming cost V 4 bases and J 4 bases; bases outside gene matches: 11. Germline CDR1 SEHNR, CDR2 FQNEAQ (reference sequence). The CDR3 sequence is 18 residues long. Profiled with immunoSEQ multiplex PCR; TCRdb holds only in-frame clones, not every one. The sample lists 30,000 to 40,000 clones, 80% to 90% occurring once. This specimen consisted of CD4+ or CD8+ T cells sorted from blood, obtained in a trial of the OX40 agonist ivuxolimab. This receptor was obtained from an adult with an advanced solid tumor such as melanoma, head and neck, liver or kidney cancer. V and J are TRBV7-9 and TRBJ2-2; 11 bases are shared with TRBD2. The CDR3 DNA reads as TGTGCCAGCAGCTCCTACGCGGGACTAGCGGTCGGCACCGGGGAGCTGTTTTTT. Protein product: CASSSYAGLAVGTGELFF.